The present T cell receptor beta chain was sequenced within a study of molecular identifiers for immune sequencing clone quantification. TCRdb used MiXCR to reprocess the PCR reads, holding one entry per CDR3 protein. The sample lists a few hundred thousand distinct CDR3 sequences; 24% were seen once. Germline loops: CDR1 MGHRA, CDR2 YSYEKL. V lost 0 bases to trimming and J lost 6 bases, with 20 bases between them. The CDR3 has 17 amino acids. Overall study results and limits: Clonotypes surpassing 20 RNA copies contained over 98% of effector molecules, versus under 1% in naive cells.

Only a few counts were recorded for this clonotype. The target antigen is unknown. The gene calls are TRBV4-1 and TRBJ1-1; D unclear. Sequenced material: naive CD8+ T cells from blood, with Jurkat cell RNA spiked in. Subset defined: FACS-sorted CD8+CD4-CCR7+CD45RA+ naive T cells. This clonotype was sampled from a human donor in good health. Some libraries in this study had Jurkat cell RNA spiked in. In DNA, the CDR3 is TGCGCCAGCAGCCAAGATAGATTAGGCAATCCAGTGGCTGAAGCTTTCTTT. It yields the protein CASSQDRLGNPVAEAFF.